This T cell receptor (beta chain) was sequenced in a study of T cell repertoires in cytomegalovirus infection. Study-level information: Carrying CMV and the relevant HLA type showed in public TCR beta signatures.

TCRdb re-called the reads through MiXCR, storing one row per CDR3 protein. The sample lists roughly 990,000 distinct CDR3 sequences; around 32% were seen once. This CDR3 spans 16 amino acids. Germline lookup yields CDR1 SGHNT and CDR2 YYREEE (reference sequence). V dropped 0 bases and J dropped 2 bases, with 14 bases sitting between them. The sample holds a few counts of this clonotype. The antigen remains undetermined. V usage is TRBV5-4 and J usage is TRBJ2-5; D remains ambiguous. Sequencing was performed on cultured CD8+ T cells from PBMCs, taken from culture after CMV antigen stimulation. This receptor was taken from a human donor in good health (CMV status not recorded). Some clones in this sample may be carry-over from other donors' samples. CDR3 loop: CASSLDGLIKQETQYF. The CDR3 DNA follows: TGTGCCAGCAGCTTGGACGGCCTCATAAAGCAAGAGACCCAGTACTTC.